The rows below give T cell receptor beta chains drawn from one sample of a study of vaccination effects on CD4 cells after COVID-19. Which antigens these TCRs recognize remains unknown. The data were produced by immunoSEQ multiplex PCR, yet TCRdb's version contains in-frame clones alone and is incomplete. The sample yields about 73,000 clones, 65% to 80% seen once. The sample in question was CD4+ T cells from PBMCs cultured with HCoV-NL63 spike peptides, obtained before COVID-19 vaccination. These receptors were collected from a human donor who received a COVID-19 vaccine. Both conserved end residues are part of each CDR3. The order of the fields is V gene, clone size, D gene, CDR3 protein. D genes are given only for firm matches. Size is stated for part of the rows, as once, few or many counts, or as a class when the clone is expanded.

>TRBV29-1|few|NA
CSVHRLNTEAFF
>TRBV29-1|few|NA
CSVEATDYGYTF
>TRBV5-4|few|NA
CASSLDGFNEKLFF
>TRBV18|NA|NA
CASSLQGGTEAFF
>TRBV30|many|NA
CAWRGRGEAFF
>TRBV2|NA|TRBD2
CASSAAGDIQYF
>TRBV9|NA|TRBD1
CASSVEGQFTGELFF
>TRBV5-1|NA|TRBD1
CASSTTGGRNTEAFF
>TRBV28|NA|TRBD1
CASSFSFSDRDTEAFF
>TRBV18|NA|NA
CASSPPELSRGTEAFF
>TRBV10-3|NA|TRBD1
CAISAGTGGDTIYF
>TRBV5-1|NA|NA
CASSLAAEDEQFF
>TRBV27|NA|NA
CASSGQGNMAVEKLFF
>TRBV15|NA|NA
CATSRETGFINSPLHF
>TRBV3-1/TRBV3-2|NA|TRBD2
CASSQEGLAGGGTGELFF
>TRBV5-1|NA|TRBD1
CASSFGQGYNEQFF
>TRBV6-1|NA|TRBD2
CASSVLRGGLSSTDTQYF
>TRBV21-1|NA|NA
CASSKGQSRNYGYTF
>TRBV7-2|NA|NA
CASSFGGTDTQYF
>TRBV2|few|NA
CASRKDGNTEAFF
>TRBV30|NA|TRBD1
CTRTGVNEKLFF
>TRBV6-5|NA|TRBD1
CASRGTGADTQYF
>TRBV7-2|NA|NA
CASSFQGSPNTEAFF
>TRBV5-1|NA|TRBD1
CASSRGQGDSPLHF
>TRBV7-9|NA|NA
CASSQDHQTQYF
>TRBV24-1|NA|NA
CATSDPTAQETQYF